This record concerns one T cell receptor (beta chain) sequence. This clone was observed a handful of times. Its binding antigen is unknown. No clone much larger than this one lies a single base away; base qualities are absent. The data stem from a study of cytomegalovirus exposure and HLA in healthy donors listed by TCRdb under 2017. Background on the whole study: An earlier analysis of about 560 of the donors reported 276 Gb of sequence data and 117 million unique TCR beta sequences obtained from approximately 180 million T cells. An early release covering some 640 HLA-typed donors comprised about 290 gigabases of sequencing data and some 79 million unique TCR sequences. Of the 300 to 500 genotyped donors, 65% to 90% were placed in the genetic ancestry cluster associated with self-reported Caucasian donors. The aim of the study was to test whether cataloging public T cell receptors could identify signatures of past pathogen exposure. The study used immunosequencing to profile the T cell repertoires of several hundred subjects and linked those repertoires to cytomegalovirus serostatus. Besides the first cohort of around 670 subjects, a separate validation cohort made up of 95 to 150 different subjects was used. To predict cytomegalovirus infection status, the study combined high-throughput TCR immunosequencing, statistical association of individual TCRs with disease status, and machine learning. A later analysis re-examined previously published TCR beta repertoires from about 670 donors and added high-resolution HLA genotyping to investigate patterns of TCR occurrence. Rather than drawing on any new phenotypic data, the later analysis identified candidate immune exposures from TCR beta sequences and the way those sequences occurred across donors. In an earlier analysis of 587 of the donors, high-throughput TCR beta sequencing was used to judge whether each TCR beta V gene segment behaved as functional or pseudogenic. Donor age, sex, ethnicity and CMV serostatus were compiled together with the repertoire data. In a later genetic analysis, genome-wide SNP genotypes for about 55% of the roughly 700 donors were used, and that subset was treated as a discovery cohort. All discovery cohort repertoires had been generated on a single sequencing platform. HLA typing covered class I and class II loci at four-digit resolution. Typing coverage differed by locus: A, B, C, DRB1 and DQB1 were typed in roughly 620-630 donors, DQA1 in 522, DPA1 in approximately 610, and DPB1 in approximately 450. Roughly five DR-DQ haplotypes were handled as single units for association and clustering because linkage in the cohort was strong. Among some 400 genotyped donors of the cohort, an average of approximately 240,000 unique TCR beta nucleotide sequences was sequenced per donor, of which about 19% were non-productive.

What the research found in general, with its limitations: Because the 87-base-pair reads could not distinguish some IMGT-functional V segments, including TRBV6-2 and TRBV6-3, those segments were excluded. A cluster of highly shared sequence variants was judged likely to be a technical artifact of the sequencing pipeline. According to a later analysis, most CMV-associated TCR beta chains appeared to be HLA-restricted, and the HLA associations seemed to be driven largely by CMV exposure. Presence/absence analyses assumed roughly uniform sequencing depth across donors, an assumption that may not hold. Because counts were too low, around 17 rarely observed V segments, including chromosome 9 orphons, were left out of the earlier analysis of approximately 580 of the donors. Immune exposure information for the cohort was limited to CMV serostatus. Specific HLA alleles were associated with 15,000 to 20,000 TCR beta sequences at a false discovery rate of 0.05 in a later analysis. A later analysis found that TCR association rates varied across HLA loci, with DRB1 alleles showing the most associated TCRs and HLA-C alleles the fewest. Linkage disequilibrium might explain the correlated functional status among segregating V segments, but an unknown experimental factor could not be excluded. The classifier was reported to diagnose cytomegalovirus status with high specificity and sensitivity in both the original cohort and the validation cohort. A later genetic analysis reported fewer N-insertions in productive TCRs among donors in an Asian-associated ancestry cluster than the 666-donor mean. According to a later analysis, parvovirus B19, influenza, CMV and Epstein-Barr virus appeared linked to several top co-occurrence clusters. Most TCR sequences were seen in very few donors, while some public TCRs were found in many individuals. An association between a missense DCLRE1C variant and V-gene and J-gene trimming of TCR beta chains was found in a later genetic analysis and replicated in an independent cohort. Three of the identified cytomegalovirus-associated TCR beta chains were confirmed in vitro to be specific for cytomegalovirus antigens. In an earlier analysis of approximately 600 of the donors, most TCR beta V segments were observed in productive rearrangements about 87% or about 30% of the time, broadly matching IMGT annotations. According to the authors, the approach could potentially be generalized to other disease states and immunological phenotypes. The study gave a list of more than 150 TCR beta chains associated with cytomegalovirus. The cohort was sequenced for TCR beta chains only, and without alpha or paired-chain data the features that could be detected were limited. Strong co-occurrence of HLA alleles, especially DR and DQ, made assigning TCR associations to individual alleles difficult. A further reported finding was that TCR beta sequences accurately predicted the HLA-A and HLA-B alleles for most subjects in the first cohort. In a later analysis, HLA-associated TCR beta chains were found to be more clonally expanded and to have lower generation probabilities than equally common non-associated chains. Because some donors lacked HLA typing at each locus, the association tests relied only on the typed subset.

The receptor library was made with the immunoSEQ multiplex PCR assay. For the multiplex PCR, a mixture combining 60 forward primers for TCR Vbeta segments and 13 reverse primers for TCR Jbeta segments was used. The CDR3 region of rearranged TCR beta genes was amplified from genomic DNA with a multiplex PCR assay. Amplified TCR beta libraries were sequenced as 87-base-pair reads on the Illumina HiSeq System. Per the source publication's procedure: A later analysis counted about 80 million unique TCR beta chains across the 550 to 750 repertoires, and about 10 million of these chains were shared by at least two donors. A nearest-neighbor algorithm error-corrected the raw reads and collapsed the reads into unique sequences, merging closely related sequences to remove PCR and sequencing errors. CDR3 sequences were aligned to IMGT reference sequences to assign V, D and J gene segments. Each retained sequence needed at least a six-nucleotide match to both a V gene segment and a J gene segment. Rearrangements were called productive when the CDR3 lacked stop codons and stayed in frame with V and J; all others were non-productive. CDR3 was defined according to IMGT convention as the region running from the second conserved V-encoded cysteine to the conserved J-encoded phenylalanine. The earlier analysis of 587 of the donors excluded any sequence lacking an unambiguous match to a single V gene segment. An earlier analysis of approximately 590 of the donors classified V segments as functional when productive rearrangements were above 56.7% and as segregating when the standard deviation between donors was above 5%. A statistical classification framework was developed to diagnose cytomegalovirus status using the catalog of TCR beta chain sequences. V and J gene assignment, in a later analysis, came from comparing TCR nucleotide sequences with IMGT/GENE-DB human TR gene sequences. Using the TCRdist pipeline, a later analysis assigned CDR3 sequences along with most-parsimonious VDJ recombination scenarios. In a later analysis, every TCR beta chain was defined by the combination of its CDR3 amino acid sequence and its V-gene family, and reads without a unique V-gene family were dropped. A later analysis removed 500 to 600 highly shared, low-generation-probability nucleotide sequences to deal with suspected cross-contamination and a sequencing artifact. In a later analysis, a clonal expansion index for each public chain was calculated from normalized within-repertoire ranks of inferred template counts. Generation probabilities in a later analysis came from a VDJ recombination model fitted to out-of-frame rearrangements, and those results were checked against IGoR. A later analysis scored TCR-TCR, TCR-HLA and TCR-CMV co-occurrence with hypergeometric tests, applying a repertoire-size bias correction to TCR pairs. A later analysis estimated false discovery rates by permuting HLA or CMV assignments 20 times. A later analysis grouped co-occurring TCRs with DBSCAN, adding TCRdist sequence similarity when clustering within HLA-allele-positive subsets. Repertoires with fewer than 30,000 or more than 120,000 public chains, plus five repertoires with anomalous nucleotide sharing, were excluded from co-occurrence clustering. Not all clones reach the TCRdb copy of this immuneACCESS table, which keeps in-frame sequences only. Checked studies attribute under half of the gap to unresolved V genes and leave the rest unexplained. V and J calls and clone size are as listed in that table; D and trimming were resolved from the DNA. In all, the sample holds approximately 160,000 clones, and around 75% of those were seen once. More than 1.2% of the sample is taken by the ten largest.

From a lookup of the germline V gene, CDR1 and CDR2 are SNHLY and FYNNEI. At the junction V is shortened by 6 bases and J by 7 bases, with 25 bases in between. Counted from cysteine to phenylalanine, this CDR3 has 17 amino acids. The entry retains the CDR3 DNA only, 51 bases that are in frame from base 1. The cohort consisted of 666 healthy bone marrow donors. At the time of sampling, every cohort member was nominally healthy, though immune exposures that went unrecorded were likely present. The donor tested CMV seronegative and was one of the 352 seronegative cohort members. Each donor provided a peripheral blood sample, and peripheral blood mononuclear cells were used for TCR beta sequencing. Genomic DNA extraction from the blood cell samples was performed with the Qiagen DNeasy Blood Extraction Kit.

Sequenced input: PBMCs. The chain is assembled from TRBV2 and TRBJ2-1; matching of 5 bases hints at TRBD2 as the D gene. The origin of this receptor is a man in his late teens or twenties in good health and CMV-seronegative. CDR3 loop: CASRGSAVFEFSNEQFF. The bases are TGTGCCAGCAGAGGTAGCGCCGTCTTCGAGTTCTCGAATGAGCAGTTCTTC.